The T cell receptor beta chain under discussion was sequenced for a study of Graves' ophthalmopathy and Graves' hyperthyroidism. At the level of the study: The authors collected peripheral blood at initial diagnosis, before any treatment.

The sequenced template was RNA, covering the TCR beta CDR3 region. The first-round RT-PCR employed HTBI primers together with the Qiagen OneStep RT-PCR kit. A multiplex PCR was then performed as the second round. TCRdb reanalysed the multiplex PCR reads using MiXCR and keeps one entry per CDR3 protein. This sample has nearly 400,000 distinct CDR3 sequences, with about a sixth found just once. This clonotype was seen ten or more times. Antigen specificity is unknown. All donors with ophthalmopathy were recorded as having moderate-to-severe activity, CAS ≥3, NOSPECS ≥4 and a duration under 3 months. Germline-derived CDR1 and CDR2 are MDHEN and SYDVKM. Trimming took 6 bases from V and 10 from J, leaving 16 bases between them. The length of the CDR3 is 14 residues. General study results and limits: The authors also found most expanded thyroid clonotypes above 0.001 frequency in blood.

The TCR originated in a woman under 30 with Graves' ophthalmopathy. What was sequenced was peripheral blood. The chain uses TRBV28 and TRBJ1-6; D possibly corresponds to TRBD1 (6 bases). The chain's CDR3 is CASSPQGRGSPLHF. CDR3 nucleotides: TGTGCCAGCAGCCCACAGGGAAGGGGGTCACCCCTCCACTTT. Variable domain in full (rest from reference TRBV28 and TRBJ1-6): DVKVTQSSRYLVKRTGEKVFLECVQDMDHENMFWYRQDPGLGLRLIYFSYDVKMKEKGDIPEGYSVSREKKERFSLILESASTNQTSMYLCASSPQGRGSPLHFGNGTRLTVT.